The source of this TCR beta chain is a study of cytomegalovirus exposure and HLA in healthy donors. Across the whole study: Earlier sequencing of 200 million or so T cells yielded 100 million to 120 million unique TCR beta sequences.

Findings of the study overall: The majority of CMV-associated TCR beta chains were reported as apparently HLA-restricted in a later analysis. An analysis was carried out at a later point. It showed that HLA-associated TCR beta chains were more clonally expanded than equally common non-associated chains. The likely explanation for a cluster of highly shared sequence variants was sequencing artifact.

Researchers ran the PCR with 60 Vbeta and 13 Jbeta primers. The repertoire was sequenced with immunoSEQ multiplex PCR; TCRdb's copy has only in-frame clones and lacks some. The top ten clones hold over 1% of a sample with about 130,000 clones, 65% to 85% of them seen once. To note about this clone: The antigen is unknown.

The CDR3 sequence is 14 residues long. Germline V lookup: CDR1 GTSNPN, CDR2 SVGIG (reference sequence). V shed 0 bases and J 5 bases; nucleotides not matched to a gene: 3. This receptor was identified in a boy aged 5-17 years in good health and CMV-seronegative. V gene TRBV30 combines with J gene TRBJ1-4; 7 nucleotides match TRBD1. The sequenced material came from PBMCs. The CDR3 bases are TGTGCCTGGAGTGTGGGCAGGGGGAATGAAAAACTGTTTTTT. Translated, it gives CAWSVGRGNEKLFF. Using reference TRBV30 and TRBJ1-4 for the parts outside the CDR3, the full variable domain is SQTIHQWPATLVQPVGSPLSLECTVEGTSNPNLYWYRQAAGRGLQLLFYSVGIGQISSEVPQNLSASRPQDRQFILSSKKLLLSDSGFYLCAWSVGRGNEKLFFGSGTQLSVL.